This T cell receptor beta chain originates from a study of T cells in women clearing cervical HPV infection. Across the study: No precancer developed; the control's incident HPV16 infection cleared within 12 months.

V lost 0 bases and J lost 4, with 18 bases in between. The CDR3 has 17 amino acids. The germline CDR1 and CDR2 sequences are MNHNS and SASEGT. Method: immunoSEQ multiplex PCR; TCRdb's copy keeps in-frame clones and lacks some. Its table lists 30,000 to 45,000 clones. Turning to this clone: From the germline J gene comes the end of the CDR3, since the read stops 3 residues before it.

J is TRBJ1-1 and V is TRBV6-1; D not certain. Sequencing was done on a sample of blood buffy coat. This TCR was recovered from a woman between 18 and 70 years old with a cervical HPV16 infection that either progressed to CIN3+ or cleared (not recorded which). The CDR3 bases that were read are TGTGCCAGCAGTGAAGCGTGGAAGGGTGTGAGTAGCACTGAA. This gives the protein CASSEAWKGVSSTE. The full CDR3 is CASSEAWKGVSSTEAFF.